These 28 T cell receptor beta chains were sequenced from one sample in a study of T cells in Graves' hyperthyroidism and ophthalmopathy. TCR beta CDR3 sequences were amplified from RNA transcripts. Researchers ran a first-round RT-PCR on the TCR CDR3 using the HTBI primer set. In TCRdb, the multiplex PCR reads were re-called with MiXCR into one record per CDR3 protein. The repertoire consists of under 350,000 distinct CDR3 sequences, with approximately 22% occurring once and the leading ten covering 50%. Sequencing was carried out using blood. Receptors were obtained from a woman aged 45-60 years with Graves' hyperthyroidism.

This clonotype was observed a few times. The CDR3 protein is CSANGGRNYGYTF. DNA for the CDR3: TGCAGTGCCAACGGGGGCCGTAACTATGGCTACACCTTC. The chain links TRBV20-1 to TRBJ1-2; D perhaps matches TRBD1 (6 bases). The CDR3 totals 13 residues. V dropped 6 bases and J dropped 1 base, with 12 bases sitting between them. Germline values: CDR1 DFQATT, CDR2 SNEGSKA (reference sequence).

The table lists this clonotype with many counts. The chain recombines TRBV28 with TRBJ2-7; D unresolved. V was pared by 6 bases and J by 3 bases, with 6 bases between. The CDR3 spans 11 residues. Per the germline V gene, CDR1 is MDHEN and CDR2 is SYDVKM. The CDR3 is CASSSFYEQYF. DNA for the CDR3: TGTGCCAGCAGCTCGTTCTACGAGCAGTACTTC.

The chain carries TRBV7-6 and TRBJ2-3, with 8 nucleotides matching TRBD2. V shed 2 bases, J shed 0 bases, and the junction held 7 bases outside the gene matches. This CDR3 has 17 amino acids. The V gene's germline CDR1 is SGHVS and CDR2 FNYEAQ. The chain's CDR3 is CASSLRSGSPSTDTQYF. The CDR3 DNA reads TGTGCCAGCAGCTTAAGGAGCGGGAGTCCTAGCACAGATACGCAGTATTTT.

There are many counts of this clonotype. This chain connects TRBV5-1 to TRBJ2-7; D is unclear. The V and J ends lost 0 bases and 2 bases respectively, with 9 bases between them. The CDR3 length is 14 residues. Germline V gives CDR1 SGHRS, CDR2 YFSETQ. Here the CDR3 reads CASSLGLIPYEQYF. For the CDR3, the DNA is TGCGCCAGCAGCTTGGGGTTAATCCCCTACGAGCAGTACTTC.

This clonotype was counted only a few times. The gene calls are TRBV5-5 and TRBJ2-5, with 8 bases identical to TRBD2. The V gene's germline CDR1 is SGHKS and CDR2 YYEKEE (reference sequence). Trimming took 1 base from V and 4 from J; bases not matched to a gene: 9. The CDR3 has 16 residues. In DNA, the CDR3 is TGTGCCAGCAGCTTGACAGCGCGGGGGGAAGGAGAGACCCAGTACTTC. Amino acid sequence: CASSLTARGEGETQYF.

This clonotype has ten or more counts. The rearrangement uses TRBV13 and TRBJ2-1; a possible D gene is TRBD2 (5 bases). V was shortened by 5 bases and J by 3 bases, with 5 bases between the two germline ends. There are 12 residues in the CDR3. Germline V gene sequence: CDR1 PRHDT, CDR2 FYEKMQ (reference sequence). CDR3 protein: CASSRDYNEQFF. The CDR3 DNA is TGTGCCAGCAGCCGGGACTACAATGAGCAGTTCTTC.

This chain uses TRBV12-3 or TRBV12-4 with TRBJ1-1; weak D call: TRBD1 (5 bases). CDR3 length equals 13 residues. V was clipped by 5 bases and J by 5 bases, with 12 bases between them. The CDR3 sequence is CASSHGRGTEAFF. CDR3 sequence (DNA): TGTGCCAGCAGTCACGGTAGGGGAACTGAAGCTTTCTTT.

The V call is TRBV2, the J call TRBJ2-7; D unresolved. Trimming took off 6 bases at V and 0 bases at J, with 18 bases between the two ends. CDR1 is SNHLY and CDR2 is FYNNEI in the germline V gene. The CDR3 sequence is 16 residues long. The DNA for the CDR3 is TGTGCCAGCAGAACCCCACTGGACGGTAGCTCCTACGAGCAGTACTTC. It yields the protein CASRTPLDGSSYEQYF. The full variable domain, completed using reference TRBV2 and TRBJ2-7, is EPEVTQTPSHQVTQMGQEVILRCVPISNHLYFYWYRQILGQKVEFLVSFYNNEISEKSEIFDDQFSVERPDGSNFTLKIRSTKLEDSAMYFCASRTPLDGSSYEQYFGPGTRLTVT.

This clonotype was counted many times. The chain is built from TRBV12-3 or TRBV12-4 and TRBJ2-2, with TRBD2 as a possible D gene (6 bases). Deletions cut 6 bases from V and 4 bases from J, with 9 bases between. CDR3 size: 13 residues. CDR3 in DNA: TGTGCCAGCAGACGGACTACCACCGGGGAGCTGTTTTTT. This translates into CASRRTTTGELFF.

This clonotype has a count of ten or more. This sequence joins TRBV6-1 and TRBJ2-3, with D maybe TRBD2 (6 bases). The length of the CDR3 is 16 residues. The V gene's germline CDR1 is MNHNS and CDR2 SASEGT. V was cut by 4 bases and J by 4 bases, with 18 bases left in between. The CDR3 protein is CASSGRGGMSADTQYF. CDR3 nucleotide sequence: TGTGCCAGCAGTGGTCGTGGCGGGATGAGCGCAGATACGCAGTATTTT.

The sample holds many counts of this clonotype. The chain links TRBV11-3 to TRBJ2-2; D is perhaps TRBD2 (5 bases). From germline, CDR1 is SGHNT and CDR2 YENEEA. There are 15 residues in the CDR3. Trimming shortened V by 6 bases and J by 0 bases, and 11 bases separated the two germline ends. The CDR3 region is CASRPSGTNTGELFF. In nucleotides, the CDR3 is TGTGCCAGCAGACCAAGCGGAACGAACACCGGGGAGCTGTTTTTT. The variable domain in full, completed from reference TRBV11-3 and TRBJ2-2, reads EAGVVQSPRYKIIEKKQPVAFWCNPISGHNTLYWYLQNLGQGPELLIRYENEEAVDDSQLPKDRFSAERLKGVDSTLKIQPAELGDSAVYLCASRPSGTNTGELFFGEGSRLTVL.

The table lists this clonotype with many counts. The genes are TRBV7-8 and TRBJ1-2, with D possibly TRBD1 on 6 matching bases. From germline, CDR1 is SGHVS and CDR2 FQNEAQ. V lost 5 bases, J lost 7 bases, and 20 bases lay in between. The CDR3 sequence is 15 residues long. As DNA, the CDR3 is TGTGCCAGCAGCAGCAGGGGTCCTCGGGAGGCTGGCTACACCTTC. This translates into CASSSRGPREAGYTF.

Only a few counts were recorded for this clonotype. The chain recombines TRBV5-1 with TRBJ2-3, with 9 bases identical to TRBD2. V was clipped by 0 bases and J by 2 bases; unmatched bases: 4. The CDR3 totals 16 residues. Germline-derived CDR1 and CDR2 are SGHRS and YFSETQ. CDR3 protein: CASSLGSGRNTDTQYF. The CDR3 DNA reads as TGCGCCAGCAGCTTGGGAAGCGGGAGGAACACAGATACGCAGTATTTT.

The table lists this clonotype with many counts. V gene TRBV9 combines with J gene TRBJ2-7, with 8 bases fitting TRBD1. Germline trimming cut 1 base from V and 0 bases from J; bases unmatched to any gene: 6. CDR1 SGDLS and CDR2 YYNGEE come from the germline V gene. The CDR3 loop spans 16 amino acids. The CDR3: CASSVTGTGISYEQYF. As DNA, the CDR3 is TGTGCCAGCAGCGTAACCGGGACAGGAATCTCCTACGAGCAGTACTTC.

This clonotype was recorded at least ten times. V gene TRBV11-1 combines with J gene TRBJ2-7; D perhaps matches TRBD1 (6 bases). V was pared by 2 bases and J by 0 bases, with 20 bases between. This CDR3 region has 18 residues. Per germline, CDR1 SGHAT and CDR2 FQDESV (reference sequence). Written as DNA, the CDR3 is TGTGCCAGCAGCTTACGGGACATTGGAGCCTCCTCCTCCTACGAGCAGTACTTC. It yields the protein CASSLRDIGASSSYEQYF.

This sequence joins TRBV11-2 and TRBJ2-7; TRBD1 matches 7 bases. The V and J ends lost 0 bases and 3 bases, in that order; junction bases with no gene match: 5. CDR1 SGHAT and CDR2 FQNNGV come from the germline V gene. The CDR3 covers 15 residues. For the CDR3, the DNA is TGTGCCAGCAGCTTAGAGAGTCCAGGGGGCTACGAGCAGTACTTC. Translated: CASSLESPGGYEQYF.

This clonotype was seen repeatedly, ten times or more. CDR3 DNA: TGTGCCAGCAGCCCGGGGGGGCCTGGGGCCAACGTCCTGACTTTC. Encoded protein: CASSPGGPGANVLTF. This rearrangement joins TRBV3-1 to TRBJ2-6; TRBD2 aligns across 8 bases. This CDR3 contains 15 residues. Germline V gene lookup returns CDR1 LGHDT and CDR2 YNNKEL (reference sequence). V trimming: 4 bases; J trimming: 2 bases; junction bases outside the gene matches: 1.

This rearrangement joins TRBV5-1 to TRBJ1-1; no firm D call. Between the trimmed V and J ends, which lost 4 bases and 1 base, there was a span of 14 bases. CDR3 length: 15 amino acids. Germline assignment: CDR1 SGHRS and CDR2 YFSETQ. CDR3 DNA: TGCGCCAGCAGCGGGAATGTGGGCCGGAACACTGAAGCTTTCTTT. It encodes CASSGNVGRNTEAFF.

Details on this clonotype: One end of the junction is discordant with germline, which a read error may explain. The gene calls are TRBV20-1 and TRBJ2-7; TRBD1 aligns across 8 bases. The CDR3 consists of 17 residues. In germline, CDR1 is DFQATT, CDR2 SNEGSKA (reference sequence). CDR3 DNA: TGCAGTACTAGATTGGCAGGGGGCTTAAATTTTGCCTACGAGCAGTACTTC. Translation: CSTRLAGGLNFAYEQYF.

This clonotype was observed at least ten times. This chain joins TRBV28 and TRBJ2-7; D possibly uses TRBD1 or TRBD2 (7 bases each). The CDR3 covers 14 residues. The V gene's germline CDR1 is MDHEN and CDR2 SYDVKM. Trimming removed 4 bases from V and 6 bases from J, with 16 bases in between. CDR3 coding DNA: TGTGCCAGCAGTTATAACAGGGGAGGGGGCGAGCAGTACTTC. Protein product: CASSYNRGGGEQYF.

This clonotype was counted a few times. A read error may account for a junction end that differs from germline. The J gene is TRBJ2-1, the V gene TRBV5-1; 10 bases match TRBD2. The CDR3 runs 14 residues. The germline V gene has CDR1 SGHRS and CDR2 YFSETQ. This chain's CDR3 is CASSLLAGVNEQFF. As DNA, the CDR3 is TGTGCCAGCAGCTTGCTAGCGGGAGTGAATGAGCAGTTCTTC.

Remarks on this clonotype: A much larger clone is a single base away; this may be a read error. This chain uses TRBV5-1 with TRBJ2-2; D remains unclear. The germline V gene encodes CDR1 SGHRS and CDR2 YFSETQ. The CDR3 loop spans 13 amino acids. In DNA form, the CDR3 reads TGCGCCGGCAGCGAATCAGTCACCGGGGAGCTGTTTTTT. Translated, it gives CAGSESVTGELFF.

This clonotype was recorded many times. The chain uses TRBV2 and TRBJ2-1, with D hard to call. V was trimmed by 5 bases and J by 8 bases, leaving 13 bases between them. This CDR3 is built from 13 residues. CDR1 SNHLY and CDR2 FYNNEI come from the germline V gene. CDR3 sequence (DNA): TGTGCCAGCAGTCCTGACCAGCGCGATGAGCAGTTCTTC. This encodes CASSPDQRDEQFF. The whole variable domain, filled in from reference TRBV2 and TRBJ2-1, reads EPEVTQTPSHQVTQMGQEVILRCVPISNHLYFYWYRQILGQKVEFLVSFYNNEISEKSEIFDDQFSVERPDGSNFTLKIRSTKLEDSAMYFCASSPDQRDEQFFGPGTRLTVL.

On this clonotype itself: A much larger clone lies one base from this, so it may be a read error. V and J are TRBV7-9 and TRBJ2-7; D is undetermined. Germline V gives CDR1 SEHNR, CDR2 FQNEAQ (reference sequence). The CDR3 covers 12 residues. CDR3 DNA sequence: TGTGTCAGCAGCTTAGAACCCTACGAGCAGTACTTC. This sequence encodes CVSSLEPYEQYF.

The chain combines TRBV19 with TRBJ2-5; no clear D gene. Per the germline V gene, CDR1 is LNHDA and CDR2 is SQIVND (reference sequence). The V end was cut by 4 bases, the J end by 0 bases, with 9 bases between. CDR3 length: 14 amino acids. Written as DNA, the CDR3 is TGTGCCAGTAGTAGTTTCAGATACCAAGAGACCCAGTACTTC. It yields the protein CASSSFRYQETQYF. The full variable domain, with the rest looked up from reference TRBV19 and TRBJ2-5, is DGGITQSPKYLFRKEGQNVTLSCEQNLNHDAMYWYRQDPGQGLRLIYYSQIVNDFQKGDIAEGYSVSREKKESFPLTVTSAQKNPTAFYLCASSSFRYQETQYFGPGTRLLVL.

This clonotype was observed at least ten times. The V call is TRBV28, the J call TRBJ1-2; 7 nucleotides line up with TRBD1. There are 15 residues in the CDR3. V lost 4 bases and J lost 5; bases outside the gene matches: 10. Germline V gives CDR1 MDHEN, CDR2 SYDVKM. The CDR3 spells CASSSPAGTDYGYTF. CDR3 in DNA: TGTGCCAGCAGTTCCCCCGCCGGGACAGATTATGGCTACACCTTC.

This clonotype has a count of ten or more. The chain uses TRBV14 and TRBJ2-1; 8 nucleotides agree with TRBD2. With V trimmed by 11 bases and J by 0 bases, 9 bases remained unmatched. The CDR3 spans 15 residues. Germline V lookup: CDR1 SGHDN, CDR2 FVKESK. The CDR3 DNA follows: TGTGCCCAGTTTAGCGGGGCGAGCTCCTACAATGAGCAGTTCTTC. Translation: CAQFSGASSYNEQFF. The entire variable domain, with the rest obtained from reference TRBV14 and TRBJ2-1, is as follows: EAGVTQFPSHSVIEKGQTVTLRCDPISGHDNLYWYRRVMGKEIKFLLHFVKESKQDESGMPNNRFLAERTGGTYSTLKVQPAELEDSGVYFCAQFSGASSYNEQFFGPGTRLTVL.

In its sample, this clonotype was seen a few times. One base away lies a much larger clone, so this may be a sequencing read error. The CDR3 DNA reads TGTGCCAGCTCAGCGGCTAGCAACAATGAGCAGTTCTTC. Its translation: CASSAASNNEQFF. V gene TRBV18 combines with J gene TRBJ2-1, with D tentatively TRBD2 (5 bases). The CDR3 runs 13 residues. V was trimmed by 5 bases and J by 5 bases, leaving 10 bases between them. Germline-derived CDR1 and CDR2 are KGHSH and LQKENI. The full variable domain, its missing parts supplied by reference TRBV18 and TRBJ2-1, is NAGVMQNPRHLVRRRGQEARLRCSPMKGHSHVYWYRQLPEEGLKFMVYLQKENIIDESGMPKERFSAEFPKEGPSILRIQQVVRGDSAAYFCASSAASNNEQFFGPGTRLTVL.